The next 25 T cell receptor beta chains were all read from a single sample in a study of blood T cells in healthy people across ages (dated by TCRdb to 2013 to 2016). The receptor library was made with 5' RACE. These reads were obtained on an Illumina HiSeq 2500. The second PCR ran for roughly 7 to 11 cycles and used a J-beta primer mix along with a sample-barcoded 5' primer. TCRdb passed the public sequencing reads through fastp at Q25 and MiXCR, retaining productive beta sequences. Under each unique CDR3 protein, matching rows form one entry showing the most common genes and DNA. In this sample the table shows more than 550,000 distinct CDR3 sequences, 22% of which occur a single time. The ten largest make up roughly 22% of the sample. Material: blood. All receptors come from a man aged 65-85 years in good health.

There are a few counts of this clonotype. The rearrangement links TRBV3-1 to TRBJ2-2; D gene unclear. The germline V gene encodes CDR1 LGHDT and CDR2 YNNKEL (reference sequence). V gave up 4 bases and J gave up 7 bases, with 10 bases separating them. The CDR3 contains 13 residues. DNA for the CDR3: TGTGCCAGCAGCCGCACGACCGACGGGGAGCTGTTTTTT. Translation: CASSRTTDGELFF. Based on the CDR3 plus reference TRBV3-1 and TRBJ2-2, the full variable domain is DTAVSQTPKYLVTQMGNDKSIKCEQNLGHDTMYWYKQDSKKFLKIMFSYNNKELIINETVPNRFSPKSPDKAHLNLHINSLELGDSAVYFCASSRTTDGELFFGEGSRLTVL.

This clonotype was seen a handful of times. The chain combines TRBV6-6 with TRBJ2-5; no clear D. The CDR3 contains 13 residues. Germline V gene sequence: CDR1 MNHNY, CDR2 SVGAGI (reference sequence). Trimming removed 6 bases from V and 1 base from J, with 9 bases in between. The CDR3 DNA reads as TGTGCCAGCAGGAACCGGGCCCAAGAGACCCAGTACTTC. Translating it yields CASRNRAQETQYF.

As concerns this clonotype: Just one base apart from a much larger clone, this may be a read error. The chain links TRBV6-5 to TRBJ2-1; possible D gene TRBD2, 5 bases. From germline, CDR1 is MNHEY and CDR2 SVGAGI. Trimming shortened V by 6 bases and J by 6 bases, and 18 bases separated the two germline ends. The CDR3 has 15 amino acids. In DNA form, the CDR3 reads TGTGCCAGCAGCCCATTCGGGGTTTTAGGCAATGAGCAGTTCTTC. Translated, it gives CASSPFGVLGNEQFF.

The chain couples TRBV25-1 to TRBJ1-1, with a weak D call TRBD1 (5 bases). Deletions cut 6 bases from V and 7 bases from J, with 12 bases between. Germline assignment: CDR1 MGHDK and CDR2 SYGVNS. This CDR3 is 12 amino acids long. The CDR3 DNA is TGTGCCAGCAGGGCAGACAGAGTTGAAGCTTTCTTT. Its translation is CASRADRVEAFF.

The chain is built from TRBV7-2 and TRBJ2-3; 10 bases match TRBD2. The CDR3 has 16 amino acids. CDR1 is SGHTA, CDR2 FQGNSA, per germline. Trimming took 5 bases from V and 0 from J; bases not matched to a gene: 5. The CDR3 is CASSISTSGSTDTQYF. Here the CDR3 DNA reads TGTGCCAGCAGCATATCGACTAGCGGGAGCACAGATACGCAGTATTTT.

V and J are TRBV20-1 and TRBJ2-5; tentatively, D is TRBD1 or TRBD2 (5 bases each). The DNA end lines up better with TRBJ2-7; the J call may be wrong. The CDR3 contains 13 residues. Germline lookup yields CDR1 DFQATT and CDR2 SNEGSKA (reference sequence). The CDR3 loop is CSARELGAYEQYV. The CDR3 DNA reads TGCAGTGCTAGAGAGCTGGGGGCCTACGAGCAGTACGTC.

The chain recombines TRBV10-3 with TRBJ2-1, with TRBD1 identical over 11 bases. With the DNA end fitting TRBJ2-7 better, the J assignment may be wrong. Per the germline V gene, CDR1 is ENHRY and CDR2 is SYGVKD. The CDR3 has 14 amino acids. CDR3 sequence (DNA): TGTGCCATCAGTCGGGACAGGGGGAATCACGAGCAGTACTTC. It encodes CAISRDRGNHEQYF.

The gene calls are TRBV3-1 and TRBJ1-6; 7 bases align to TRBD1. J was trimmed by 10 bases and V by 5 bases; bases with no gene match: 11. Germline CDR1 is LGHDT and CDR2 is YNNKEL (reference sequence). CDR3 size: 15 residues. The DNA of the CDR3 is TGTGCCAGCAGCATCCGACAGGGAGCAGGATCACCCCTCCACTTT. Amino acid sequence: CASSIRQGAGSPLHF.

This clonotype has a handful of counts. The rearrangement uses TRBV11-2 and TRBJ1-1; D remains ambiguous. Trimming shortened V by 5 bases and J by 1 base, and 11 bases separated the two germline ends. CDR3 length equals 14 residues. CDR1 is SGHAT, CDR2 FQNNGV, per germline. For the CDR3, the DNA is TGTGCCAGCAGCATGTACACGGGGAACACTGAAGCTTTCTTT. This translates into CASSMYTGNTEAFF. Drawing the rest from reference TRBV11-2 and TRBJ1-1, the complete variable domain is EAGVAQSPRYKIIEKRQSVAFWCNPISGHATLYWYQQILGQGPKLLIQFQNNGVVDDSQLPKDRFSAERLKGVDSTLKIQPAKLEDSAVYLCASSMYTGNTEAFFGQGTRLTVV.

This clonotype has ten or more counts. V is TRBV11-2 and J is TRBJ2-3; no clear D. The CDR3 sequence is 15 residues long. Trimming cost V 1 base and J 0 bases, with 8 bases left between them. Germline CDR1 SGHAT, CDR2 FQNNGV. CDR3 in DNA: TGTGCCAGCAGCTTAGTTAGGCTGAGCACAGATACGCAGTATTTT. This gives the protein CASSLVRLSTDTQYF.

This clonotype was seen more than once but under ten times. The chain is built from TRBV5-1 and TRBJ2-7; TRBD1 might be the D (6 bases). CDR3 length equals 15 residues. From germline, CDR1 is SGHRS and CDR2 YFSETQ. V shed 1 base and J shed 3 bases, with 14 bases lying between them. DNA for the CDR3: TGCGCCAGCAGCTTGAATTCGGTACAGGGCTACGAGCAGTACTTC. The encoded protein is CASSLNSVQGYEQYF.

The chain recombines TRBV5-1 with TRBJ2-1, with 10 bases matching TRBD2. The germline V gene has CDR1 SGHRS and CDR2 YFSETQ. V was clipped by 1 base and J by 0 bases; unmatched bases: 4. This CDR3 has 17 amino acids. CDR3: CASSLRASGSSYNEQFF. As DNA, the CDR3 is TGCGCCAGCAGCTTGAGGGCTAGCGGGAGCTCCTACAATGAGCAGTTCTTC.

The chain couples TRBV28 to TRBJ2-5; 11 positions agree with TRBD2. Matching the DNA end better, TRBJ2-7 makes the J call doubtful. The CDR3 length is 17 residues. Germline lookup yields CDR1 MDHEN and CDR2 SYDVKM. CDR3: CASSDIKTSGVAYEQYF. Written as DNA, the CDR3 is TGTGCCAGCAGCGACATTAAGACTAGCGGGGTGGCCTACGAGCAGTACTTC.

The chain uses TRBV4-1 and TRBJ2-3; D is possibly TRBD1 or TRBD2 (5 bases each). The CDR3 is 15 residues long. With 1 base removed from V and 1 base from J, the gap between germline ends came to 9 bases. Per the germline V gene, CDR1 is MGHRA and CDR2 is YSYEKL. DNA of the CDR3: TGCGCCAGCAGCCAAGTTGGGACGGGCACAGATACGCAGTATTTT. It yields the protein CASSQVGTGTDTQYF.

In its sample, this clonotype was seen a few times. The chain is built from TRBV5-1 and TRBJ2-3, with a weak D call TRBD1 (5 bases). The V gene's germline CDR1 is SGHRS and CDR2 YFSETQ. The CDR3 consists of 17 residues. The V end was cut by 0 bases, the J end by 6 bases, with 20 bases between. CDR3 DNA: TGCGCCAGCAGCTTGGTTTCAGGGCTAGGCAACACGGATACGCAGTATTTT. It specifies CASSLVSGLGNTDTQYF.

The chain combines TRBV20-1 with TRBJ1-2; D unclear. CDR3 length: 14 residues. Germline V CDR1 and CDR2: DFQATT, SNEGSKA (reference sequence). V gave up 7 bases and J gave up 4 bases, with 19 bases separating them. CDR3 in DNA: TGCAGTGTCCAGGCACCGGGAAACATCTATGGCTACACCTTC. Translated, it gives CSVQAPGNIYGYTF.

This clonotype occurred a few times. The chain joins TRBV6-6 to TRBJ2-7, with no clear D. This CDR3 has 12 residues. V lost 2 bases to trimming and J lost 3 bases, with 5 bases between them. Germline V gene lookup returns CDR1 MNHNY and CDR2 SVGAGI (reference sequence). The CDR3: CASSYTVYEQYF. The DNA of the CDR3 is TGTGCCAGCAGTTACACAGTCTACGAGCAGTACTTC.

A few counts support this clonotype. CDR3 in DNA: TGTGCCACCGGGGTCAAGGGCTCTGGGGCCAACGTCCTGACTTTC. Protein product: CATGVKGSGANVLTF. This chain links TRBV24-1 with TRBJ2-6; D is undetermined. V was cut by 9 bases and J by 0 bases, with 11 bases left in between. CDR1 and CDR2 from the germline V gene are KGHDR and SFDVKD. This CDR3 contains 15 residues.

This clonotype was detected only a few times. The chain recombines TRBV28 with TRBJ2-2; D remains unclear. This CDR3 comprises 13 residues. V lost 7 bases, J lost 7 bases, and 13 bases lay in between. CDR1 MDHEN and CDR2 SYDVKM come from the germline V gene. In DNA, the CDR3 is TGTGCCAGCACCGCCCCTCCAATCGGGGAGCTGTTTTTT. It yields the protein CASTAPPIGELFF.

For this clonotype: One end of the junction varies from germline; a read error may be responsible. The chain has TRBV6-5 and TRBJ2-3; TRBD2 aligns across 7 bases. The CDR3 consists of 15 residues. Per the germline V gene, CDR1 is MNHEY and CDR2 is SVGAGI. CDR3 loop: CAGRLGGSYTDTQYF. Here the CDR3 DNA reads TGTGCCGGCAGGTTGGGGGGGTCTTACACAGATACGCAGTATTTT.

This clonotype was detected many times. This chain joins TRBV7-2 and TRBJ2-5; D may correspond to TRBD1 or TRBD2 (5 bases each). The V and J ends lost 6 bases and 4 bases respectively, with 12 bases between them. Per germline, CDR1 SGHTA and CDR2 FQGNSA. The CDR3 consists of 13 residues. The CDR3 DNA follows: TGTGCCAGCAGTTTGGGACGGAGAGAGACCCAGTACTTC. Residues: CASSLGRRETQYF.

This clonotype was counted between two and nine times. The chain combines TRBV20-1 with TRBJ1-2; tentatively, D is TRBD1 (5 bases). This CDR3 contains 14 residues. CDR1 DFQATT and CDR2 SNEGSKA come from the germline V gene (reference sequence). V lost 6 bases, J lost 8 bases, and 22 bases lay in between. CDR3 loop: CSAEDGGGECGYTF. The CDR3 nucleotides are TGCAGTGCCGAAGATGGGGGAGGGGAATGCGGCTACACCTTC.

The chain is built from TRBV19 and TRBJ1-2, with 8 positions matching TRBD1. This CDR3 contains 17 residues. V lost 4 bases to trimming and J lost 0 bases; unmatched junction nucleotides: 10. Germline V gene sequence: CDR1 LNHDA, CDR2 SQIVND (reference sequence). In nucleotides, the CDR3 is TGTGCCAGTAGTAAGCCGCGACAGGGGCAGTCTAACTATGGCTACACCTTC. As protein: CASSKPRQGQSNYGYTF.

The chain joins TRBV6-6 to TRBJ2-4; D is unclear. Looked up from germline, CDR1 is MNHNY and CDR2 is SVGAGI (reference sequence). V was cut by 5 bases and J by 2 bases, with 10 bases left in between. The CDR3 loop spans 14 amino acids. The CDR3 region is CASSPLGSKNIQYF. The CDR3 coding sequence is TGTGCCAGCAGTCCTCTCGGGTCCAAAAACATTCAGTACTTC.

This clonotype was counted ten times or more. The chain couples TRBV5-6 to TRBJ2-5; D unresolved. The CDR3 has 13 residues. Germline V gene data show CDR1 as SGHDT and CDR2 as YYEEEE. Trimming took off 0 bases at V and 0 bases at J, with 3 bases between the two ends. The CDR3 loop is CASSLGYQETQYF. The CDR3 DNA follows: TGTGCCAGCAGCTTGGGGTACCAAGAGACCCAGTACTTC.